Below, one T cell receptor beta chain is given with its context. This sample was taken from a study of OX40 agonist ivuxolimab in advanced cancers. The table came from immunoSEQ multiplex PCR; TCRdb's copy has only in-frame clones and leaves some out. The table has tens of thousands of clones, 87% seen once. This TCR derives from an adult with an advanced solid tumor such as melanoma, head and neck, liver or kidney cancer. The material sequenced was CD4+ or CD8+ T cells sorted from blood, taken in a trial of the OX40 agonist ivuxolimab.

The CDR3 nucleotides read TGTGCCAGCAGCTCCCCCGGGGGGCTTAATTCACCCCTCCACTTT. It encodes CASSSPGGLNSPLHF. The chain employs TRBV5-6 and TRBJ1-6; maybe TRBD1 (6 bases). V gave up 3 bases and J gave up 6 bases, with 13 bases separating them. Germline V gene sequence: CDR1 SGHDT, CDR2 YYEEEE. This CDR3 has 15 residues.